Listed here is a single T cell receptor (beta chain). Antigen: not known. These data come from a study of graft-versus-host responses after intestinal transplantation. Study as a whole: Every recipient had anti-thymocyte globulin induction and around 3 years of tacrolimus plus steroids.

Generated by immunoSEQ multiplex PCR, the TCRdb table keeps only in-frame clones and is missing some. The sample has about 94,000 clones; 90% to 95% are singletons. Trimming shortened V by 0 bases and J by 10 bases, and 12 bases separated the two germline ends. CDR1 and CDR2 from the germline V gene are SQVTM and ANQGSEA. CDR3 length: 12 amino acids. General study points: Graft-donor T cell macrochimerism coincided with high graft-versus-host to host-versus-graft clonal ratios in allografts. The authors found GvH clones in recipient marrow, some appearing first in ileum or blood.

The TCR sequence derives from a human donor who received an intestinal transplant. Sample: unstimulated CD8+ T cells sorted from spleen or lymph node cells, taken before intestinal transplant. The rearrangement links TRBV29-1 to TRBJ1-1; D not certain. The CDR3 reads CSVEDLEGGAFF. The DNA of the CDR3 is TGCAGCGTTGAAGATCTAGAGGGCGGAGCTTTCTTT. Complete variable domain (other parts from reference TRBV29-1 and TRBJ1-1): SAVISQKPSRDICQRGTSLTIQCQVDSQVTMMFWYRQQPGQSLTLIATANQGSEATYESGFVIDKFPISRPNLTFSTLTVSNMSPEDSSIYLCSVEDLEGGAFFGQGTRLTVV.